This T cell receptor (beta chain) is from a study of persistence of HIV-infected CD4 T cells. CDR3 size: 13 residues. Germline trimming cut 7 bases from V and 4 bases from J; bases unmatched to any gene: 4. The germline V gene has CDR1 MNHEY and CDR2 SVGAGI. Cells were stimulated with CMV-infected fibroblast lysates at roughly 9.1 ug/mL. Sorted nonresponding memory CD4+ T cells were CD40L-negative, CD69-negative, CD45RO-high. Before stimulation, PBMCs underwent CD8+ T cell depletion. The libraries were made with immunoSEQ version 4 in survey mode. TCRdb's copy holds only in-frame clones and misses some; the assay was immunoSEQ multiplex PCR. The sample has 25,000 to 30,000 clones, around 80% seen once. This clone has just one count. Its antigen is as yet unknown.

The sample in question was CD4+ T cells sorted from PBMCs after approximately 19-hour stimulation, obtained from a patient who received antiretroviral therapy. The gene calls are TRBV6-5 and TRBJ2-5, with 9 bases matching TRBD1. This clonotype was obtained from an adult woman with HIV who was CMV-seropositive. Written as DNA, the CDR3 is TGTGCCAGCAAACCGGACAGGGGAGAGACCCAGTACTTC. As protein: CASKPDRGETQYF.